This note documents a single T cell receptor (beta chain) sequence. These data belong to a study of T cell changes during pregnancy in multiple sclerosis. Some clones are missing from TCRdb's copy, which holds only in-frame ones; the method was immunoSEQ multiplex PCR. Among about 100,000 clones listed, about 91% were seen once. Germline CDR1 and CDR2: SGDLS and YYNGEE. The CDR3 loop spans 16 amino acids. V was trimmed by 0 bases and J by 3 bases, leaving 15 bases between them. This sequence was found in a female donor with multiple sclerosis, enrolled in a pregnancy study. The chain links TRBV9 to TRBJ2-5; TRBD1 might be the D (6 bases). Sequences were derived from peripheral blood, sampled in the second trimester of pregnancy. The CDR3 nucleotides are TGTGCCAGCAGCGTAGCCAACCCCGAGGGGGAAGAGACCCAGTACTTC. Encoded protein: CASSVANPEGEETQYF.